This record concerns one T cell receptor beta chain sequence. The data originate from a study of blood T cell repertoires in COVID-19. Looking at the study overall: Samples taken during acute and convalescent COVID-19 were collected in the United States, Italy and Spain. Sample material is recorded as cDNA or gDNA derived from T cells, B-cell-depleted T cells, or PBMCs.

As processed by the authors: For nucleated cells, counts were estimated from reference gene primer amplification. TCRdb keeps only in-frame clones here, not all; method: immunoSEQ multiplex PCR. V and J calls and clone size are as listed in that table; D and trimming were resolved from the DNA. The sample records about 100,000 clones, more than 75% being singletons. There are 11 residues in the CDR3. Trimming removed 8 bases at V and 1 base at J, with 5 bases between. CDR1 is SNHLY and CDR2 is FYNNEI in the germline V gene. This TCR was sampled from a man aged 25-45 years in a cohort sampled during active COVID-19. The source material was peripheral blood. V and J are TRBV2 and TRBJ1-1, with unresolved D. CDR3 amino acids: CASEGNTEAFF. CDR3 DNA: TGTGCCAGCGAGGGGAACACTGAAGCTTTCTTT.